This TCR beta chain was obtained from a study of CD8 T cells in Susac syndrome. Overall study context: The sequenced Susac syndrome patients included more than five who had clinically active disease and roughly eight who were in remission.

Random-hexamer reverse transcription was applied to about 0.45 to 1 ug RNA. MiXCR was run by TCRdb on the immunoSEQ multiplex PCR reads, yielding one entry per CDR3 protein. The repertoire consists of about 100,000 distinct CDR3 sequences, with roughly 96% occurring once and the leading ten covering roughly 0.29%. The CDR3 has 13 residues. CDR1 SGHRS and CDR2 YFSETQ come from the germline V gene. Trimming cost V 5 bases and J 1 base, with 10 bases left between them. This TCR was sampled from a human donor with Susac syndrome. Sequenced material: CD8+ T cells from PBMCs. The V and J genes are TRBV5-1 and TRBJ2-7; D is perhaps TRBD1 or TRBD2 (5 bases each). The CDR3 DNA reads as TGCGCCAGCAGGAAAGAGGGGTCCTACGAGCAGTACTTC. Translating gives CASRKEGSYEQYF.